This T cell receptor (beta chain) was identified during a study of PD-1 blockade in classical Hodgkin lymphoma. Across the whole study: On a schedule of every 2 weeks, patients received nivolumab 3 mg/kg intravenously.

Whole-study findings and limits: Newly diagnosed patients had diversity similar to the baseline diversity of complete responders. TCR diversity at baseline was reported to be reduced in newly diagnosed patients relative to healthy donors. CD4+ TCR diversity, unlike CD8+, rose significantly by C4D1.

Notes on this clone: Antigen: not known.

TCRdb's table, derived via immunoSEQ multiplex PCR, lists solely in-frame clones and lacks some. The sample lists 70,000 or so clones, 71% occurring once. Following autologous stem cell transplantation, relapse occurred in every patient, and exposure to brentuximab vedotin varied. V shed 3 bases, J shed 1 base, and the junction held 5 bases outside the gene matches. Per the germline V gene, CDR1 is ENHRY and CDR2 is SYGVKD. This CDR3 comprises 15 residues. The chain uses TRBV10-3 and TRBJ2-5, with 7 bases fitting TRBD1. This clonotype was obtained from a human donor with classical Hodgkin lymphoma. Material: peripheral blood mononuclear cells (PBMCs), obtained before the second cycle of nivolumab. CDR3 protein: CAISDTPGGQETQYF. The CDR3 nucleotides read TGTGCCATCAGTGACACACCAGGGGGCCAAGAGACCCAGTACTTC.